The sample holds a few counts of the clone carrying this T cell receptor (beta chain). Its matching antigen is unknown. The germline V gene has CDR1 ENHRY and CDR2 SYGVKD. This CDR3 region has 12 residues. Trimming cost V 3 bases and J 8 bases, with 10 bases left between them. TRB rearrangements spanning V, D and J were amplified using mixed TRB-A/B primers. TCRdb reprocessed the multiplex PCR reads via MiXCR and lists one record per CDR3 protein. The data contain 850 to 1,000 distinct CDR3 sequences, 27% of them seen just once; the ten biggest clones take up under 35%. These data originate in a study of T cell repertoires in aging, cancer and after chemotherapy. Study-level information: The full dataset contained several million TCR reads. Study observations and caveats: Healthy donors lost TCR diversity with age mainly through richness, cancer patients through richness and evenness.

TCR beta rearrangements were amplified from peripheral blood genomic DNA. Sequences were obtained from blood. This chain uses TRBV10-3 with TRBJ1-1; no firm D call. The sequence derives from a human donor with a solid tumor. The CDR3 DNA reads as TGTGCCATCAGTGAAAGGCCGGCCGAAGCTTTCTTT. It specifies CAISERPAEAFF.